A selection of T cell receptor beta chains follows, all from one sample in a study of blood T cell repertoires in COVID-19. Assay used: immunoSEQ multiplex PCR; TCRdb lists only in-frame clones, some missing. This table holds 220,000 or so clones, 84% found once. Sequenced: peripheral blood. The source of these receptors is a woman aged 60-70 years who had recovered from COVID-19. Both conserved end residues are part of each CDR3. D genes are given only for firm matches. A clone size is listed for some rows: how often the clone was seen (once, few, many), or a class if it is expanded.

j_gene	v_gene	abundance	d_gene	CDR3aa	CDR3nt
TRBJ2-6	TRBV5-5	NA	NA	CASSLGIGAYSGANVLTF	TGTGCCAGCAGCTTGGGGATAGGGGCCTACTCTGGGGCCAACGTCCTGACTTTC
TRBJ2-7	TRBV7-2	NA	NA	CASSRTGRPEQYF	TGTGCCAGCAGCCGGACCGGGAGACCCGAGCAGTACTTC
TRBJ1-5	TRBV6-1	NA	NA	CASSGATPGLLSNQPQHF	TGTGCCAGCAGTGGGGCCACCCCAGGCCTCCTTAGCAATCAGCCCCAGCATTTT
TRBJ1-2	TRBV6-2/TRBV6-3	NA	TRBD1	CASSLPGTGGTYGYTF	TGTGCCAGCAGTTTACCCGGGACAGGGGGGACCTATGGCTACACCTTC
TRBJ1-1	TRBV15	NA	NA	CATREGNTEAFF	TGTGCCACCCGTGAGGGGAACACTGAAGCTTTCTTT
TRBJ2-1	TRBV6-6	few	NA	CASSRPQIGQYNEQFF	TGTGCCAGCAGTCGACCCCAGATAGGACAGTACAATGAGCAGTTCTTC
TRBJ2-3	TRBV5-1	NA	TRBD1	CASSYGQGSAASTDTQYF	TGCGCCAGCAGCTACGGACAGGGTAGTGCGGCGAGCACAGATACGCAGTATTTT
TRBJ1-4	TRBV27	NA	NA	CASSLSFGATNEKLFF	TGTGCCAGCAGTTTATCGTTCGGAGCAACTAATGAAAAACTGTTTTTT
TRBJ1-5	TRBV25-1	NA	NA	CASSDSGSYQPQHF	TGTGCCAGCAGTGATTCGGGTTCTTACCAGCCCCAGCATTTT
TRBJ2-4	TRBV11-2	NA	NA	CASSQPYRAALAKNIQYF	TGTGCCAGCAGCCAACCTTATAGAGCGGCGCTAGCCAAAAACATTCAGTACTTC
TRBJ2-3	TRBV25-1	NA	TRBD1	CASSESQTGIGTDTQYF	TGTGCCAGCAGTGAATCCCAGACAGGGATCGGAACAGATACGCAGTATTTT
TRBJ1-4	TRBV6-5	once	NA	CASTDRTGDEKLFF	TGTGCCAGCACCGACAGGACTGGGGATGAAAAACTGTTTTTT
TRBJ2-7	TRBV11-3	NA	NA	CASSLDRPSYEQYF	TGTGCCAGCAGCCTCGACAGGCCCTCCTACGAGCAGTACTTC
TRBJ2-7	TRBV5-1	NA	TRBD1	CASSITGTGGEQYF	TGCGCCAGCAGCATAACCGGGACAGGGGGGGAGCAGTACTTC
TRBJ1-1	TRBV7-9	NA	NA	CASSKDTNTEAFF	TGTGCCAGCAGCAAGGACACGAACACTGAAGCTTTCTTT
TRBJ2-5	TRBV7-9	NA	TRBD2	CASSVSGTRGVQYF	TGTGCCAGCAGCGTAAGCGGGACCCGGGGGGTCCAGTACTTC
TRBJ2-1	TRBV18	NA	TRBD1	CASSPGTGEYNEQFF	TGTGCCAGCTCACCAGGGACAGGGGAATACAATGAGCAGTTCTTC
TRBJ2-3	TRBV24-1	NA	TRBD1	CATSHGDREDTDTQYF	TGTGCCACCAGCCACGGGGACAGGGAGGACACAGATACGCAGTATTTT
TRBJ1-2	TRBV5-4	NA	NA	CASSRGGYGYTF	TGTGCCAGCAGCCGGGGGGGGTATGGCTACACCTTC
TRBJ1-3	TRBV9	NA	NA	CASSVDPLPYGSGNTIYF	TGTGCCAGCAGCGTAGACCCTCTTCCCTACGGCTCTGGAAACACCATATATTTT
TRBJ1-2	TRBV2	NA	NA	CASSEARGAYGYTF	TGTGCCAGCAGTGAAGCAAGGGGTGCCTATGGCTACACCTTC
TRBJ2-7	TRBV5-6	NA	TRBD1	CASSGDRGRYEQYF	TGTGCCAGCAGCGGGGACAGGGGGCGGTACGAGCAGTACTTC
TRBJ2-7	TRBV5-5	NA	TRBD2	CASSLRLAGPYEQYF	TGTGCCAGCAGCTTGAGGCTAGCGGGCCCCTACGAGCAGTACTTC
TRBJ2-3	TRBV3-1/TRBV3-2	few	TRBD2	CASSRMAGGTDTQYF	TGTGCCAGCAGCCGCATGGCGGGGGGCACAGATACGCAGTATTTT
TRBJ2-7	TRBV11-2	NA	TRBD2	CASSLTLEGTSSYEQYF	TGTGCCAGCAGCTTAACGCTGGAGGGGACTAGCTCCTACGAGCAGTACTTC
TRBJ1-2	TRBV6-2/TRBV6-3	NA	TRBD1	CASSTPGQRTYGYTF	TGTGCCAGCAGTACCCCGGGACAGCGAACCTATGGCTACACCTTC
TRBJ1-1	TRBV6-2/TRBV6-3	few	NA	CASSFGTLAFF	TGTGCCAGCAGTTTCGGGACTTTAGCTTTCTTT
TRBJ1-1	TRBV4-1	NA	NA	CASSPVVNTEAFF	TGCGCCAGCAGCCCTGTCGTGAACACTGAAGCTTTCTTT
TRBJ1-5	TRBV15	medium-sized	TRBD1	CATSDRASQPQHF	TGTGCCACCAGCGACAGGGCTAGTCAGCCCCAGCATTTT
TRBJ2-1	TRBV21-1	NA	NA	CASSNVWGSYNEQFF	TGTGCCAGCAGCAACGTCTGGGGCAGTTACAATGAGCAGTTCTTC
TRBJ2-2	TRBV18	NA	TRBD2	CASSPSGANTGELFF	TGTGCCAGCTCACCTAGCGGGGCGAACACCGGGGAGCTGTTTTTT
TRBJ1-6	TRBV9	NA	NA	CASSVSRNNSPLHF	TGTGCCAGCAGCGTCTCTAGGAATAATTCACCCCTCCACTTT
TRBJ2-3	TRBV30	NA	TRBD2	CAWRDLAGADTQYF	TGTGCCTGGAGGGACCTAGCGGGGGCAGATACGCAGTATTTT
TRBJ1-1	TRBV6-2/TRBV6-3	few	NA	CASTPGGVGTEAFF	TGTGCCAGCACCCCGGGGGGGGTGGGCACTGAAGCTTTCTTT
TRBJ2-1	TRBV11-1	NA	TRBD2	CASSLMPSGGSNEQFF	TGTGCCAGCAGCTTGATGCCTAGCGGGGGGAGCAATGAGCAGTTCTTC
TRBJ1-1	TRBV9	NA	NA	CASTPGPRGTEAFF	TGTGCCAGCACCCCTGGGCCCCGGGGCACTGAAGCTTTCTTT
TRBJ1-1	TRBV19	NA	NA	CASLAQNTEAFF	TGTGCCAGCTTGGCACAGAACACTGAAGCTTTCTTT
TRBJ2-7	TRBV5-4	once	TRBD1	CASSLVGTGGAYEQYF	TGTGCCAGCAGCTTGGTTGGGACAGGGGGGGCCTACGAGCAGTACTTC
TRBJ2-3	TRBV9	few	NA	CASSVSRADTQYF	TGTGCCAGCAGCGTAAGCAGGGCAGATACGCAGTATTTT
TRBJ1-2	TRBV7-8	NA	NA	CASSLHSGGYTF	TGTGCCAGCAGCTTACACTCAGGAGGCTACACCTTC
TRBJ1-5	TRBV18	once	NA	CASSPPGQGRNQPQHF	TGTGCCAGCTCACCACCGGGGCAGGGCCGCAATCAGCCCCAGCATTTT
TRBJ2-7	TRBV5-6	NA	TRBD2	CASNLRLAGGIDEQYF	TGTGCCAGCAACCTCCGACTAGCGGGGGGGATCGACGAGCAGTACTTC